This T cell receptor beta chain was captured by sequencing in a study of OX40 agonist ivuxolimab in advanced cancers. Study-level points and caveats: Antigens targeted by the expanded peripheral T cells were not determined.

On this clone: Its antigen remains unidentified.

Only in-frame clones appear in the TCRdb table, and some are missing; sequencing was by immunoSEQ multiplex PCR. The table shows 40,000 to 55,000 clones, with under 90% occurring only once. Germline V gives CDR1 KGHSH, CDR2 LQKENI. The CDR3 runs to 17 residues. V was trimmed by 3 bases and J by 2 bases, leaving 20 bases between them. The chain has TRBV18 and TRBJ2-7; D gene uncertain. The starting material was CD4+ or CD8+ T cells sorted from blood, obtained in a trial of the OX40 agonist ivuxolimab. The origin of this receptor is an adult with an advanced solid tumor such as melanoma, head and neck, liver or kidney cancer. The CDR3 loop reads CASSPSPETYTPYEQYF. The CDR3 region has the DNA TGTGCCAGCTCACCCAGCCCCGAAACCTACACCCCCTACGAGCAGTACTTC.